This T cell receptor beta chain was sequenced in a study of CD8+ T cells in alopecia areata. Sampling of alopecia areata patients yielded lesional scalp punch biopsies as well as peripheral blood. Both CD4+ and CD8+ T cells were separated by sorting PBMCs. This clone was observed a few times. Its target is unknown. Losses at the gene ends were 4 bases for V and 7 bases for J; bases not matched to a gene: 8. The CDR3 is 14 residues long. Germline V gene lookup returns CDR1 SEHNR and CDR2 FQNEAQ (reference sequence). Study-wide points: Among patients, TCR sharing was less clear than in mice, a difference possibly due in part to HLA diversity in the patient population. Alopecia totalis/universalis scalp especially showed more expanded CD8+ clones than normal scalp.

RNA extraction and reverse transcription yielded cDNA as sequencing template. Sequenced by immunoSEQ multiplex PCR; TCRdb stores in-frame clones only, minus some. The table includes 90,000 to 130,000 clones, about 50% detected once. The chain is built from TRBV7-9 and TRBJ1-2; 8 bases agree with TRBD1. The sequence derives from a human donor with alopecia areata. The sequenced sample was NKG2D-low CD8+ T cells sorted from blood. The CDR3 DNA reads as TGTGCCAGCAGCTCCGCGGACAGGGCATCTGGCTACACCTTC. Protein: CASSSADRASGYTF.